These 11 T cell receptor beta chains originate from one sample sequenced in a study of graft-versus-host responses after intestinal transplantation. Their antigens remain unidentified. Sequenced by immunoSEQ multiplex PCR; TCRdb stores in-frame clones only, minus some. The data hold 95,000 to 110,000 clones, with about 90% observed a single time. Sequenced material: unstimulated CD4+ T cells sorted from spleen or lymph node cells, taken before intestinal transplant. These receptors were taken from a human donor who received an intestinal transplant.

The chain couples TRBV6-1 to TRBJ2-2; 10 bases are a match to TRBD2. This CDR3 comprises 16 residues. Germline values: CDR1 MNHNS, CDR2 SASEGT. J lost 0 bases, V lost 2 bases, and 0 bases had no gene match. The chain's CDR3 is CASSELAGANTGELFF. The CDR3 nucleotides are TGTGCCAGCAGTGAACTAGCGGGAGCGAACACCGGGGAGCTGTTTTTT.

J is TRBJ2-7 and V is TRBV7-6; 7 bases line up with TRBD1. Germline loops: CDR1 SGHVS, CDR2 FNYEAQ. After removal of 6 bases from V and 2 bases from J, the junction contained 4 bases not matched to a gene. The CDR3 totals 13 residues. CDR3 sequence reads: CASSRDSPYEQYF. Written as DNA, the CDR3 is TGTGCCAGCAGTCGGGACAGCCCCTACGAGCAGTACTTC.

V is TRBV29-1 and J is TRBJ1-1; D remains unclear. The CDR3 has 14 amino acids. The germline CDR1 and CDR2 sequences are SQVTM and ANQGSEA. Trimming cost V 4 bases and J 5 bases, with 17 bases left between them. CDR3 loop: CSVVAIQCRTEAFF. In DNA, the CDR3 is TGCAGCGTTGTTGCGATACAGTGTCGGACTGAAGCTTTCTTT.

V usage is TRBV11-2 and J usage is TRBJ2-1, with a weak D call TRBD2 (6 bases). Germline CDR1 and CDR2: SGHAT and FQNNGV. CDR3 length: 17 amino acids. V was pared by 2 bases and J by 1 base, with 15 bases between. In DNA, the CDR3 is TGTGCCAGCAGCTTAAGAGTAGGAGGGATTTCCTACAATGAGCAGTTCTTC. This sequence encodes CASSLRVGGISYNEQFF.

The count of this clone is one. The rearrangement uses TRBV12-5 and TRBJ2-1; D unresolved. CDR3 size: 11 residues. Germline CDR1 and CDR2: LGHNT and FRNRAP. Deletions cut 3 bases from V and 5 bases from J, with 2 bases between. CDR3: CASGLDNEQFF. The CDR3 nucleotides read TGTGCTAGTGGTTTAGACAATGAGCAGTTCTTC.

The V and J genes are TRBV7-9 and TRBJ1-4; 7 bases are shared with TRBD1. CDR1 is SEHNR and CDR2 is FQNEAQ in the germline V gene (reference sequence). Trimming removed 5 bases from V and 4 bases from J; junction bases left unmatched: 7. The CDR3 has 15 amino acids. This CDR3 is CASSPGQANNEKLFF. The CDR3 DNA reads as TGTGCCAGCAGCCCAGGACAGGCTAATAATGAAAAACTGTTTTTT.

CDR3 region: CASSLTSGRASKETQYF. The CDR3 DNA follows: TGTGCCAGTAGTCTTACTAGCGGGAGGGCCTCGAAAGAGACCCAGTACTTC. The chain couples TRBV19 to TRBJ2-5, with 13 bases identical to TRBD2. J lost 3 bases, V lost 5 bases, and 9 bases had no gene match. This CDR3 contains 17 residues. CDR1 and CDR2 (germline): LNHDA, SQIVND (reference sequence). Looking up the rest from reference TRBV19 and TRBJ2-5 gives the full variable domain: DGGITQSPKYLFRKEGQNVTLSCEQNLNHDAMYWYRQDPGQGLRLIYYSQIVNDFQKGDIAEGYSVSREKKESFPLTVTSAQKNPTAFYLCASSLTSGRASKETQYFGPGTRLLVL.

This chain uses TRBV9 with TRBJ2-3; TRBD2 is a possible D gene (5 bases). Trimming pared 3 bases from V and 4 bases from J, leaving 9 bases between. This CDR3 has 13 amino acids. Germline lookup yields CDR1 SGDLS and CDR2 YYNGEE. The chain's CDR3 is CASSALVADTQYF. The CDR3, as DNA: TGTGCCAGCAGCGCACTAGTCGCAGATACGCAGTATTTT.

V usage is TRBV5-4 and J usage is TRBJ2-1; D possibly corresponds to TRBD2 (7 bases). With 4 bases removed from V and 9 bases from J, the gap between germline ends came to 17 bases. CDR3 length: 14 amino acids. The germline V gene encodes CDR1 SGHNT and CDR2 YYREEE (reference sequence). CDR3 loop: CASSEPGGLSEQFF. CDR3 DNA sequence: TGTGCCAGCAGCGAGCCCGGGGGGCTGTCTGAGCAGTTCTTC.

V gene TRBV5-6 combines with J gene TRBJ2-3; no definite D call. CDR3 length: 11 residues. Germline CDR1 and CDR2: SGHDT and YYEEEE. Trimming cost V 2 bases and J 9 bases, with 7 bases left between them. In nucleotides, the CDR3 is TGTGCCAGCAGCTTAGGGTACACGCAGTATTTT. This encodes CASSLGYTQYF.

The chain uses TRBV6-1 and TRBJ2-7, with 10 bases fitting TRBD1. The J segment lost 2 bases and the V segment lost 6 bases, leaving 7 bases of the junction unmatched. There are 15 residues in the CDR3. Germline lookup yields CDR1 MNHNS and CDR2 SASEGT. CDR3 protein: CASRPTGTGAYEQYF. As DNA, the CDR3 is TGTGCCAGCAGGCCAACCGGGACAGGGGCCTACGAGCAGTACTTC.